This record concerns one T cell receptor beta chain sequence. Trimming removed 0 bases from V and 0 bases from J, with 11 bases in between. This CDR3 has 16 residues. CDR1 and CDR2 from the germline V gene are MGHRA and YSYEKL. This sample is part of a study of control samples from healthy donors and cancer patients. Clones were sequenced by immunoSEQ multiplex PCR, and TCRdb holds only the in-frame ones, with some missing. The table has about 86,000 clones, roughly 89% seen once. The chain couples TRBV4-1 to TRBJ1-2; no firm D call. Sequencing used PBMCs. The sequence was collected from a woman between 45 and 65 years old with colorectal cancer. CDR3 nucleotide sequence: TGCGCCAGCAGCCAAGATAGTCACCGAGCTAACTATGGCTACACCTTC. It is translated as CASSQDSHRANYGYTF.